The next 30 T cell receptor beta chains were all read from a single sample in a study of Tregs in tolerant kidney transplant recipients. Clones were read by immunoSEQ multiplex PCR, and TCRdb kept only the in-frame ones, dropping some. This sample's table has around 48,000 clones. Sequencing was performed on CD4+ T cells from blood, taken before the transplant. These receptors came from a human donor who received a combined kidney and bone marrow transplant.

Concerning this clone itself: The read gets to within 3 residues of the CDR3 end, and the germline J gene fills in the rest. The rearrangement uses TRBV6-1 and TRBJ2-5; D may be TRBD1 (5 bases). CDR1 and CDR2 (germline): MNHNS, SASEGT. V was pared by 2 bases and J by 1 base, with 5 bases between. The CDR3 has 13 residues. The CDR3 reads CASSERGQETQYF. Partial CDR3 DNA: TGTGCCAGCAGTGAAAGGGGCCAAGAGACC.

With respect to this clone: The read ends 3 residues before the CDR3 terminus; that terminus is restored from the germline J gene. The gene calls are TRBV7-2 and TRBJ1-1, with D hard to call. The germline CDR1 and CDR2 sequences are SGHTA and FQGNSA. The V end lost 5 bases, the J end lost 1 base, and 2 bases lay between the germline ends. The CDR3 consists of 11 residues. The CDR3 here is CASSQNTEAFF. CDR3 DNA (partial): TGTGCCAGCAGCCAGAACACTGAA.

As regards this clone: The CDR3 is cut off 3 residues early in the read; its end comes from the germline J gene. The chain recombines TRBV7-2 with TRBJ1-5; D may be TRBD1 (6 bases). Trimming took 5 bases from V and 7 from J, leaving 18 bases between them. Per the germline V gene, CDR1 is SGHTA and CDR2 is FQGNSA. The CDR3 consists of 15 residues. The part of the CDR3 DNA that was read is TGTGCCAGCAGCCCAAAGATGGGGGCTTACCAGCCC. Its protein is CASSPKMGAYQP. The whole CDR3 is CASSPKMGAYQPQHF. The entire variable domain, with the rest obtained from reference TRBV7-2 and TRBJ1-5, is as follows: GAGVSQSPSNKVTEKGKDVELRCDPISGHTALYWYRQSLGQGLEFLIYFQGNSAPDKSGLPSDRFSAERTGGSVSTLTIQRTQQEDSAVYLCASSPKMGAYQPQHFGDGTRLSIL.

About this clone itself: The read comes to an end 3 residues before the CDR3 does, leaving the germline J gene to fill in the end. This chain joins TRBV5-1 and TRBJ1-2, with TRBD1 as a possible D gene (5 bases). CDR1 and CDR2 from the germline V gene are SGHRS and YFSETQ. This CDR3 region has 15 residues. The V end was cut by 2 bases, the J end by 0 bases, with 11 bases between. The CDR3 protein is CASSLLQEPNYGYTF. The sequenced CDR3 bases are TGCGCCAGCAGCTTATTACAGGAACCTAACTATGGC.

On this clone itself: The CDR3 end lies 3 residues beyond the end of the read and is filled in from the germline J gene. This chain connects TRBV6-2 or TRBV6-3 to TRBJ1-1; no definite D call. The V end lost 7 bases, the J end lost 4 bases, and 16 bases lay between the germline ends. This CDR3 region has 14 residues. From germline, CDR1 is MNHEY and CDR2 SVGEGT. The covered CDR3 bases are TGTGCCAGCATCCAGGCCATACGGCCCACTGAA. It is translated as CASIQAIRPTE. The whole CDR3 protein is CASIQAIRPTEAFF.

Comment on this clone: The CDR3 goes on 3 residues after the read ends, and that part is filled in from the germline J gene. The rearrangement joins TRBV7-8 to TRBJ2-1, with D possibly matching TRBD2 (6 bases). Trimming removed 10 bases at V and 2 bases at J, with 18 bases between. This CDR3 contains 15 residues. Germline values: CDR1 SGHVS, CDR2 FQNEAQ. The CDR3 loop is CATTPGGVPYNEQFF. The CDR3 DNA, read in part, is TGTGCCACCACCCCGGGCGGGGTACCCTACAATGAG.

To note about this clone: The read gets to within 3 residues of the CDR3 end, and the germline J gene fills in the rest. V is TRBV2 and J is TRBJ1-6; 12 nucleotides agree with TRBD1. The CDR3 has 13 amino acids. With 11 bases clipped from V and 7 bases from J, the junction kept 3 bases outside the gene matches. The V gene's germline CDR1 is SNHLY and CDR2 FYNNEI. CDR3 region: CAGDRGQNSPLHF. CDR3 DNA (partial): TGTGCCGGGGACAGGGGGCAGAATTCACCC.

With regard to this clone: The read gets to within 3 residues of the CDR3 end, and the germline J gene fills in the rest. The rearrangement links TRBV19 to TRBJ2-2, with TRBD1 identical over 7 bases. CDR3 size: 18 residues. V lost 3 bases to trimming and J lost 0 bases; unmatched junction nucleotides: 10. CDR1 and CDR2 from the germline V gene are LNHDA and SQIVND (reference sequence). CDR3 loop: CASSILPGQSPNTGELFF. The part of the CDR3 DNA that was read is TGTGCCAGTAGTATCCTACCGGGACAGAGCCCGAACACCGGGGAG.

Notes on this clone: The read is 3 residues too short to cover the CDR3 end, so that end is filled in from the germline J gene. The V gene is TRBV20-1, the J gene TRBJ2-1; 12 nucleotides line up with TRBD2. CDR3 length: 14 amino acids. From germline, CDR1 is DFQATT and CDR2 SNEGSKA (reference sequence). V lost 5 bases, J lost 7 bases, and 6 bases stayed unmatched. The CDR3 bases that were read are TGCAGTGCTGGGGGGGGACTAGCGGGTAATGAG. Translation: CSAGGGLAGNE. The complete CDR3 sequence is CSAGGGLAGNEQFF.

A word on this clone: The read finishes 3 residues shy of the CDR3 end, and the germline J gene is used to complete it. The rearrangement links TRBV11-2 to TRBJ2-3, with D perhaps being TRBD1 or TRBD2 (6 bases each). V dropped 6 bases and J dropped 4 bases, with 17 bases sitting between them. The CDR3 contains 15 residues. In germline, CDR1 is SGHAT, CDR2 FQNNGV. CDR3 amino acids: CASRPLRDIADTQYF. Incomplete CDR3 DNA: TGTGCCAGCAGACCCCTGCGGGACATTGCAGATACG.

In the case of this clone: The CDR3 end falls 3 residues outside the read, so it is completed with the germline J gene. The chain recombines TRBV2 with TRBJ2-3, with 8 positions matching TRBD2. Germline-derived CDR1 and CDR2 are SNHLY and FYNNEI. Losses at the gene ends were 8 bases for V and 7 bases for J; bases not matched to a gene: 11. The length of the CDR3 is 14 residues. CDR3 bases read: TGTGCCAGCGGGGGGTCAGCGGGAGAACATACG. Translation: CASGGSAGEHT. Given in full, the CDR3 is CASGGSAGEHTQYF. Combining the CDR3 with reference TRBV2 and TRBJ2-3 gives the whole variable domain EPEVTQTPSHQVTQMGQEVILRCVPISNHLYFYWYRQILGQKVEFLVSFYNNEISEKSEIFDDQFSVERPDGSNFTLKIRSTKLEDSAMYFCASGGSAGEHTQYFGPGTRLTVL.

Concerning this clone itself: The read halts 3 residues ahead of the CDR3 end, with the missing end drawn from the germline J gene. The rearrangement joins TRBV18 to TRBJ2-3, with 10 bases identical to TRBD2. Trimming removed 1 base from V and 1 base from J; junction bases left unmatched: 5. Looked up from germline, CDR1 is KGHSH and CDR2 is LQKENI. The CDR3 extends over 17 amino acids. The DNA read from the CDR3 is TGTGCCAGCTCACCACTAGCGGGAGGTCCGGGCACAGATACG. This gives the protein CASSPLAGGPGTDT. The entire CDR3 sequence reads CASSPLAGGPGTDTQYF.

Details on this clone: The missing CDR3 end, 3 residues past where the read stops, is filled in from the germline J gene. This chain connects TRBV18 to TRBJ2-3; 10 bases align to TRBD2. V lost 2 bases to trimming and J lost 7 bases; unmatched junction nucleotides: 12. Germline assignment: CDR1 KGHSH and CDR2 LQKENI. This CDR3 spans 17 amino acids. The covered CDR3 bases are TGTGCCAGCTCACCAAATTCGCCGGGACTAGCGAGTAATACG. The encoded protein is CASSPNSPGLASNT. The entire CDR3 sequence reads CASSPNSPGLASNTQYF.

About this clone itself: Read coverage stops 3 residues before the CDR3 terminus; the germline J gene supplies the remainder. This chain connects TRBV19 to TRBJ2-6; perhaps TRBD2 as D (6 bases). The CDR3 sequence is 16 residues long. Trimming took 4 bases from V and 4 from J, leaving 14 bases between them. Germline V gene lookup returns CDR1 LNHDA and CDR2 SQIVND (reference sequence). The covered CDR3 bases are TGTGCCAGTAGTACCTCAAGGACTATCGGGGCCAACGTC. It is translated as CASSTSRTIGANV. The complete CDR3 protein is CASSTSRTIGANVLTF.

The part of the CDR3 DNA that was read is TGTGCCAGCAGCGCCTCTAGCGGAGGTCACTCCTACAATGAG. Amino acid sequence: CASSASSGGHSYNE. The complete CDR3 protein is CASSASSGGHSYNEQFF. The rearrangement uses TRBV7-3 and TRBJ2-1; 7 bases are a match to TRBD2. The observed sequence ends 3 residues before the CDR3 terminus, with the missing tail filled in from the germline J gene. V gave up 5 bases and J gave up 0 bases; unmatched junction bases: 10. The CDR3 is made up of 17 amino acids. Germline assignment: CDR1 SGHTA and CDR2 FQGTGA.

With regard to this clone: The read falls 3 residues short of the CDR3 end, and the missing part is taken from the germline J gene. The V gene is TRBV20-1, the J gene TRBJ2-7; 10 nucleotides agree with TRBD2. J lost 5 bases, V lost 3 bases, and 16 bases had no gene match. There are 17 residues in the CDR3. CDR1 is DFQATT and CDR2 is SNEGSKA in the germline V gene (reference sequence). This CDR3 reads CSARGTTSGPSWDEQYF. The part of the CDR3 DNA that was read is TGCAGTGCTAGGGGGACGACTAGCGGGCCCTCTTGGGACGAG.

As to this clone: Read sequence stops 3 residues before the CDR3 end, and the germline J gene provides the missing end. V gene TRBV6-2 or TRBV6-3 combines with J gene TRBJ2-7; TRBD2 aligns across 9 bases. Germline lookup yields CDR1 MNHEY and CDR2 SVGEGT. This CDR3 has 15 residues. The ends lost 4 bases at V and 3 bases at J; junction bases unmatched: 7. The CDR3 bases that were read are TGTGCCAGCAGTTCGGGAGCGGGAGGCGGCTACGAG. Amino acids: CASSSGAGGGYE. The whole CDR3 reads CASSSGAGGGYEQYF.

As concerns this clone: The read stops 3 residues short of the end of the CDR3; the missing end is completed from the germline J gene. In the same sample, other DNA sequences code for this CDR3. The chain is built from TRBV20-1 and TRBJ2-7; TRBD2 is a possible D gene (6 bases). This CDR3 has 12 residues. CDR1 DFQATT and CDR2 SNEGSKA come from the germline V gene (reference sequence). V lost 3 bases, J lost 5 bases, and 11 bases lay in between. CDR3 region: CSASGGAHEQYF. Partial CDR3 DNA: TGCAGTGCTAGTGGAGGGGCCCACGAG.

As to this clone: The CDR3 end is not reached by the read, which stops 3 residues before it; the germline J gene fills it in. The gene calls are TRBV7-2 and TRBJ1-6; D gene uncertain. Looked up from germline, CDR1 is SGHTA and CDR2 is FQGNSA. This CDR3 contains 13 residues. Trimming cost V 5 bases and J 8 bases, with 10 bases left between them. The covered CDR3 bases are TGTGCCAGCAGCCCTAGGCCGGATTCACCC. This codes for CASSPRPDSP. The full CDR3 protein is CASSPRPDSPLHF.

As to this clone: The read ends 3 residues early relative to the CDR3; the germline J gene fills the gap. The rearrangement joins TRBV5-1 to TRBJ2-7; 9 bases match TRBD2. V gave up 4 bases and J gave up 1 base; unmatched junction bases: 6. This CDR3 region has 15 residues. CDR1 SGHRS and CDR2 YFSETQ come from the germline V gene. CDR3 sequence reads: CASSMGLAISYEQYF. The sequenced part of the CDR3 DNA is TGCGCCAGCAGCATGGGACTAGCTATTTCCTACGAG.

CDR3 DNA (partial): TGCGCCAGCAGGCGGGACCGGGACAAATCCTACGAG. Translating it yields CASRRDRDKSYE. From start to end, the CDR3 is CASRRDRDKSYEQYF. The V and J genes are TRBV5-1 and TRBJ2-7; D possibly matches TRBD1 or TRBD2 (6 bases each). The read is 3 residues too short to cover the CDR3 end, so that end is filled in from the germline J gene. This CDR3 comprises 15 residues. Trimming pared 5 bases from V and 1 base from J, leaving 16 bases between. Germline V gene lookup returns CDR1 SGHRS and CDR2 YFSETQ.

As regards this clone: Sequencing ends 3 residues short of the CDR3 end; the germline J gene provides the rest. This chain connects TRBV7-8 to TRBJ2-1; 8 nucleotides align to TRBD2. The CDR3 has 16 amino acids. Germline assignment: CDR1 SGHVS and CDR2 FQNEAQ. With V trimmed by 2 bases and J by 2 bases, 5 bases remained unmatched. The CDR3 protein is CASSLFAGGAYNEQFF. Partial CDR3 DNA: TGTGCCAGCAGCTTATTTGCGGGGGGAGCCTACAATGAG. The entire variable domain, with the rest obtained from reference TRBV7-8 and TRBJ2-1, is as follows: GAGVSQSPRYKVAKRGQDVALRCDPISGHVSLFWYQQALGQGPEFLTYFQNEAQLDKSGLPSDRFFAERPEGSVSTLKIQRTQQEDSAVYLCASSLFAGGAYNEQFFGPGTRLTVL.

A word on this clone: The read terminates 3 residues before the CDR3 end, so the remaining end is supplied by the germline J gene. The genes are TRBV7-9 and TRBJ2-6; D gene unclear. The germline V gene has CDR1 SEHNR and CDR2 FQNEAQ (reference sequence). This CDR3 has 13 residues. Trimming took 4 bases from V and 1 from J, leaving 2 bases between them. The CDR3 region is CASSSSGANVLTF. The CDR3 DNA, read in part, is TGTGCCAGCAGCTCTTCTGGGGCCAACGTC.

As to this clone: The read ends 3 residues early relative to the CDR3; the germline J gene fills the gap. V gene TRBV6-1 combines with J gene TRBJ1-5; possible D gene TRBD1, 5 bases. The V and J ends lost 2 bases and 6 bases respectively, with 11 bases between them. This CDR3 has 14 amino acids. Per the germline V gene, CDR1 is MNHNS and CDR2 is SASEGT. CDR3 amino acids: CASSERRGGQPQHF. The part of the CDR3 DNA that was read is TGTGCCAGCAGTGAAAGGCGGGGCGGTCAGCCC.

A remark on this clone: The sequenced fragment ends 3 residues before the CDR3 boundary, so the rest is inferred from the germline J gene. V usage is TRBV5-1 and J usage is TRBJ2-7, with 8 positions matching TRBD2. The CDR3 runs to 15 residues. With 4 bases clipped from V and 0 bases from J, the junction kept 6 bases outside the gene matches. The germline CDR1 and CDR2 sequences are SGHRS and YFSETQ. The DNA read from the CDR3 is TGCGCCAGCAGCCCGAGCGGGAGTCTCTCCTACGAG. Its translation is CASSPSGSLSYE. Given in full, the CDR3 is CASSPSGSLSYEQYF. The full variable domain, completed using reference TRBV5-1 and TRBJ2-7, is KAGVTQTPRYLIKTRGQQVTLSCSPISGHRSVSWYQQTPGQGLQFLFEYFSETQRNKGNFPGRFSGRQFSNSRSEMNVSTLELGDSALYLCASSPSGSLSYEQYFGPGTRLTVT.

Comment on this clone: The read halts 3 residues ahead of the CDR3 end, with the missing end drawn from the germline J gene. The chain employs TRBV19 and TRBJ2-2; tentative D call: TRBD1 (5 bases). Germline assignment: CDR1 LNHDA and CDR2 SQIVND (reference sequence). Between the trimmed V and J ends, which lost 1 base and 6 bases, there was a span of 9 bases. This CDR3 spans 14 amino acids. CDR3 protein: CASSIVRAPGELFF. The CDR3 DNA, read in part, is TGTGCCAGTAGTATAGTCAGGGCTCCCGGGGAG. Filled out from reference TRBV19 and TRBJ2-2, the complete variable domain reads DGGITQSPKYLFRKEGQNVTLSCEQNLNHDAMYWYRQDPGQGLRLIYYSQIVNDFQKGDIAEGYSVSREKKESFPLTVTSAQKNPTAFYLCASSIVRAPGELFFGEGSRLTVL.

Partial CDR3 DNA: TGTGCCAGCAGTTACTCTACTAGCGGCTACAATGAG. This codes for CASSYSTSGYNE. The CDR3 in full is CASSYSTSGYNEQFF. The V call is TRBV6-2 or TRBV6-3, the J call TRBJ2-1, with 8 bases aligning to TRBD2. The CDR3 extends 3 residues past the end of the read, so its final part is completed from the germline J gene. This CDR3 is 15 amino acids long. V gave up 0 bases and J gave up 3 bases; unmatched junction bases: 1. Germline V CDR1 and CDR2: MNHEY, SVGEGT.

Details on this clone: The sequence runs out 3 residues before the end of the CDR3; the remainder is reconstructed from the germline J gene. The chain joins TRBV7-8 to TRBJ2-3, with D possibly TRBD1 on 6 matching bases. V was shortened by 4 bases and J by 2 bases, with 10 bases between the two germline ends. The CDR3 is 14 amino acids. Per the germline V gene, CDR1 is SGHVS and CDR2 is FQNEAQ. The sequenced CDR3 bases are TGTGCCAGCAGCTCAGGGACATCCACAGATACG. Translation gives CASSSGTSTDT. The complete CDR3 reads CASSSGTSTDTQYF.

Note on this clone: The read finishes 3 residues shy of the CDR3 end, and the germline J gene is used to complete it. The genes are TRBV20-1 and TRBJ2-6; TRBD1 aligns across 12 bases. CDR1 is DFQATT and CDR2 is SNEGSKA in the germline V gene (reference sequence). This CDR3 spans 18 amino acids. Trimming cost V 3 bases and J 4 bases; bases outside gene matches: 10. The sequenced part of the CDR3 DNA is TGCAGTGCTAGTATAACCGGGACAGGGGGCTCAGGGGCCAACGTC. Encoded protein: CSASITGTGGSGANV. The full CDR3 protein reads CSASITGTGGSGANVLTF.

CDR3 in amino acids: CASSPPAGETRNEQFF. The covered CDR3 bases are TGTGCCAGCTCACCACCGGCAGGGGAGACGAGAAATGAG. The chain has TRBV18 and TRBJ2-1, with D perhaps matching TRBD1 (6 bases). The CDR3 is cut off 3 residues early in the read; its end comes from the germline J gene. CDR1 is KGHSH, CDR2 LQKENI, per germline. This CDR3 spans 16 amino acids. Trimming stripped 0 bases from V and 7 bases from J, with 16 bases between.